This TCR beta chain originates from a study of cytomegalovirus exposure and HLA in healthy donors. In the study overall: The use of the same platform for the 90 to 150 validation repertoires and the approximately 730 first-cohort repertoires was reported by a later analysis.

J gave up 2 bases and V 7 bases, and 11 bases lay outside the gene matches. The CDR3 runs to 16 residues. Germline V CDR1 and CDR2: SNHLY, FYNNEI. The table came from immunoSEQ multiplex PCR; TCRdb's copy has only in-frame clones and leaves some out. The sample holds roughly 260,000 clones; 90% are singletons and the top ten take under 0.4%. Specimen: PBMCs. This TCR was sampled from a woman under 30 in good health and CMV-seronegative. The chain links TRBV2 to TRBJ1-1; 9 nucleotides agree with TRBD1. This CDR3 is CASTGTGSYINTEAFF. The CDR3 DNA follows: TGTGCCAGCACTGGGACAGGGTCATATATAAACACTGAAGCTTTCTTT.